This TCR beta chain is drawn from a study of T cell repertoires in cytomegalovirus infection. Trimming removed 0 bases from V and 4 bases from J; junction bases left unmatched: 6. This CDR3 spans 15 amino acids. Per the germline V gene, CDR1 is DFQATT and CDR2 is SNEGSKA (reference sequence). TCRdb passed the reads through MiXCR, listing each CDR3 protein once. Among about 360,000 distinct CDR3 sequences listed, around a sixth were seen once. There are a few counts of this clonotype. Specimen: PBMCs. This receptor was taken from a human donor in good health (CMV status not recorded). Some clones in this sample may be carry-over from other donors' samples. The J gene is TRBJ2-1, the V gene TRBV20-1; 7 positions agree with TRBD2. This chain's CDR3 is CSARDRISGYNEQFF. The CDR3 DNA reads as TGCAGTGCTAGAGATCGTATTAGCGGGTACAATGAGCAGTTCTTC.